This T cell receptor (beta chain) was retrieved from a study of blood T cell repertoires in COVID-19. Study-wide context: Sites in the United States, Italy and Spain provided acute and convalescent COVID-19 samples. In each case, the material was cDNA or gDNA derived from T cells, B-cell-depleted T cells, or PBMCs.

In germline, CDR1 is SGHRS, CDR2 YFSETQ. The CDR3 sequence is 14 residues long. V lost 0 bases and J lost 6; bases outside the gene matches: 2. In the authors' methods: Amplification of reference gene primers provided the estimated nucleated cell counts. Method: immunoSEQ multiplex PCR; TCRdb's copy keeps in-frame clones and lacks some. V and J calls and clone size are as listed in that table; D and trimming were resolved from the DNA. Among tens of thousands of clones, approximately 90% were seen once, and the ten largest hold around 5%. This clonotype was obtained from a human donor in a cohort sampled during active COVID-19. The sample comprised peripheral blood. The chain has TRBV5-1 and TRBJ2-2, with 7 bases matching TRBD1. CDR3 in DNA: TGCGCCAGCAGCTTGGAGCAGGGGGCCGGGGAGCTGTTTTTT. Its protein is CASSLEQGAGELFF.